This T cell receptor (beta chain) was documented in a study of T cell changes during pregnancy in multiple sclerosis. Germline-derived CDR1 and CDR2 are SGHDN and FVKESK. The V and J ends lost 3 bases and 1 base, in that order; junction bases with no gene match: 3. This CDR3 has 14 residues. This clone was detected only once. Method: immunoSEQ multiplex PCR; TCRdb's copy keeps in-frame clones and lacks some. The profile shows about 55,000 clones, 80% to 90% of them singletons. This receptor was identified in a female donor with multiple sclerosis, enrolled in a pregnancy study. The gene calls are TRBV14 and TRBJ2-7; TRBD1 agrees at 7 bases. The sample was CD4+ T cells from peripheral blood mononuclear cells, taken in the first trimester of pregnancy. The CDR3 spells CASSQTGMSYEQYF. Here the CDR3 DNA reads TGTGCCAGCAGCCAGACAGGGATGTCCTACGAGCAGTACTTC.